This TCR beta chain was retrieved from a study of identical twins. Worth noting for this clonotype: The target antigen is unknown.

Study conclusions and caveats: Researchers reported weaker excess twin sharing in beta out-of-frame sequences.

Trimming stripped 6 bases from V and 2 bases from J, with 15 bases between. The CDR3 spans 14 residues. Germline lookup yields CDR1 DFQATT and CDR2 SNEGSKA (reference sequence). TCRdb ran MiXCR on the 5' RACE reads and lists one entry per CDR3 protein. The sample lists roughly 690,000 distinct CDR3 sequences, over 5% occurring once. This receptor was obtained from a man aged 18 to 29 in good health. Input material: naive T cells sorted from blood. V and J are TRBV20-1 and TRBJ2-3; either TRBD1 or TRBD2 may fit D (5 bases each). Here the CDR3 DNA reads TGCAGTGCGCCCGGGACGCCAGCCACAGATACGCAGTATTTT. This sequence encodes CSAPGTPATDTQYF.